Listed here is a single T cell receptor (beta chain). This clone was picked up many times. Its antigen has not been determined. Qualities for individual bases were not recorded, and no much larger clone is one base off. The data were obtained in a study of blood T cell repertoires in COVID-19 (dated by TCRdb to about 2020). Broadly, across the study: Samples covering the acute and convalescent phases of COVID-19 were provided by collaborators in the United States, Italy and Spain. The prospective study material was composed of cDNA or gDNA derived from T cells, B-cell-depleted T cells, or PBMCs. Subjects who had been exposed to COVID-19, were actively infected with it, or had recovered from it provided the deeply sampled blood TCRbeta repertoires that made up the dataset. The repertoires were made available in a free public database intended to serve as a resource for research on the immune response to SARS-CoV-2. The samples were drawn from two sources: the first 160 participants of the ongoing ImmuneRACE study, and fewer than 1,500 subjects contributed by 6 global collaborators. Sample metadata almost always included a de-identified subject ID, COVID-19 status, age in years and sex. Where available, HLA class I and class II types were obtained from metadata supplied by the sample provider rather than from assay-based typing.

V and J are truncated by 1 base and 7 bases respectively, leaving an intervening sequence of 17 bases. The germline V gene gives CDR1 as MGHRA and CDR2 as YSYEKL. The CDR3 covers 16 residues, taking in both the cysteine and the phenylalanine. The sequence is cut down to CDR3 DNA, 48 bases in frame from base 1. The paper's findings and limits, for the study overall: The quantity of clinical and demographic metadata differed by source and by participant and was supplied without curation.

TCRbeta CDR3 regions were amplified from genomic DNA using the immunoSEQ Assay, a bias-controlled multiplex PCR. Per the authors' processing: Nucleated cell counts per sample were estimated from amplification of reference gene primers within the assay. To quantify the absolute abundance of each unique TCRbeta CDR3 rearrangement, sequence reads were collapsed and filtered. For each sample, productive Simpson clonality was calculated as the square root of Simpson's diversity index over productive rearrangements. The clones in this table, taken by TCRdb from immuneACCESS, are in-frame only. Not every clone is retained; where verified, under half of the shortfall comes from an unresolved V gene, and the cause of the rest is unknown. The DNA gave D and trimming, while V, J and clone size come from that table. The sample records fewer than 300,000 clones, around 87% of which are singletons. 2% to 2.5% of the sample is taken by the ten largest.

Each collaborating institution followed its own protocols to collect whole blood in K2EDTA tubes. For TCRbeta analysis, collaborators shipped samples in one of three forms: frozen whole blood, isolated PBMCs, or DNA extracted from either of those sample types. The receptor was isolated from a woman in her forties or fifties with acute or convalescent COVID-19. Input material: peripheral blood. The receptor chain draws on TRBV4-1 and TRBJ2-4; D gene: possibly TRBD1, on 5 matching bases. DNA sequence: TGCGCCAGCAGCCAAGCTCCACAGGAGACGTTTAACATTCAGTACTTC. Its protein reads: CASSQAPQETFNIQYF.